The rows below give T cell receptor beta chains drawn from one sample of a study of blood T cell repertoires in COVID-19. Sequencing used immunoSEQ multiplex PCR; TCRdb keeps in-frame clones, though not all of them. This sample has over 50,000 clones, with more than 70% found just once. What was sequenced was peripheral blood. These TCRs come from a man in his 60s with acute or convalescent COVID-19. CDR3s include the opening cysteine and the closing phenylalanine or tryptophan. The order of the fields is CDR3 length, J gene, D gene, V gene, clone size, CDR3 protein, CDR3 DNA. D genes are given only for firm matches. Clone size, where shown, is once, few, many, or a class for clones that have expanded.

CDR3 length: 15
J gene: TRBJ2-5
D gene: NA
V gene: TRBV2
clone size: NA
CDR3 protein: CASSGVEKPQETQYF
CDR3 DNA: TGTGCCAGCAGTGGCGTAGAAAAACCCCAAGAGACCCAGTACTTC

CDR3 length: 15
J gene: TRBJ2-4
D gene: TRBD1
V gene: TRBV7-9
clone size: NA
CDR3 protein: CASSLFRTGSGIQYF
CDR3 DNA: TGTGCCAGCAGCTTGTTTAGGACAGGGAGTGGCATTCAGTACTTC

CDR3 length: 14
J gene: TRBJ1-2
D gene: NA
V gene: TRBV5-1
clone size: NA
CDR3 protein: CASSLATEIYGYTF
CDR3 DNA: TGCGCCAGCAGCTTGGCGACAGAAATCTATGGCTACACCTTC

CDR3 length: 13
J gene: TRBJ1-2
D gene: NA
V gene: TRBV30
clone size: few
CDR3 protein: CAWSAPAVPGYTF
CDR3 DNA: TGTGCCTGGAGCGCCCCGGCGGTTCCTGGCTACACCTTC

CDR3 length: 15
J gene: TRBJ2-7
D gene: TRBD2
V gene: TRBV29-1
clone size: NA
CDR3 protein: CSVNAERGAGYEQYF
CDR3 DNA: TGCAGCGTCAACGCCGAGCGGGGGGCGGGCTACGAGCAGTACTTC

CDR3 length: 18
J gene: TRBJ2-4
D gene: TRBD2
V gene: TRBV19
clone size: few
CDR3 protein: CASSIGLAGGLAKNIQYF
CDR3 DNA: TGTGCCAGTAGTATAGGACTAGCGGGGGGACTAGCCAAAAACATTCAGTACTTC

CDR3 length: 17
J gene: TRBJ2-3
D gene: TRBD1
V gene: TRBV3-1/TRBV3-2
clone size: NA
CDR3 protein: CASSQGPGTGGADTQYF
CDR3 DNA: TGTGCCAGCAGCCAAGGCCCCGGGACAGGGGGCGCAGATACGCAGTATTTT

CDR3 length: 15
J gene: TRBJ2-5
D gene: NA
V gene: TRBV4-3
clone size: NA
CDR3 protein: CASSQVLQGRETQYF
CDR3 DNA: TGCGCCAGCAGCCAAGTACTCCAGGGGAGAGAGACCCAGTACTTC

CDR3 length: 13
J gene: TRBJ2-1
D gene: TRBD2
V gene: TRBV2
clone size: NA
CDR3 protein: CASILAGYNEQFF
CDR3 DNA: TGTGCCAGCATCCTAGCGGGGTACAATGAGCAGTTCTTC

CDR3 length: 15
J gene: TRBJ2-2
D gene: NA
V gene: TRBV7-6
clone size: NA
CDR3 protein: CASNLRSDRPGELFF
CDR3 DNA: TGTGCCAGCAACCTCCGGAGCGATCGACCGGGGGAGCTGTTTTTT

CDR3 length: 15
J gene: TRBJ2-5
D gene: TRBD2
V gene: TRBV28
clone size: NA
CDR3 protein: CASSFLSGGEETQYF
CDR3 DNA: TGTGCCAGCAGTTTTCTAAGCGGGGGGGAAGAGACCCAGTACTTC

CDR3 length: 14
J gene: TRBJ2-3
D gene: NA
V gene: TRBV7-2
clone size: NA
CDR3 protein: CASSRLPSTDTQYF
CDR3 DNA: TGTGCCAGCAGCAGACTACCCAGCACAGATACGCAGTATTTT

CDR3 length: 13
J gene: TRBJ1-4
D gene: NA
V gene: TRBV11-2
clone size: NA
CDR3 protein: CASSSDRREKLFF
CDR3 DNA: TGTGCCAGCAGTTCAGACAGGAGAGAAAAACTGTTTTTT

CDR3 length: 13
J gene: TRBJ1-2
D gene: NA
V gene: TRBV19
clone size: NA
CDR3 protein: CASSPAGERGYTF
CDR3 DNA: TGTGCCAGTAGCCCCGCAGGGGAAAGGGGCTACACCTTC

CDR3 length: 16
J gene: TRBJ1-3
D gene: TRBD1
V gene: TRBV11-2
clone size: NA
CDR3 protein: CASSSDGTGLGNTIYF
CDR3 DNA: TGTGCCAGCAGCTCAGACGGGACAGGGTTGGGAAACACCATATATTTT

CDR3 length: 17
J gene: TRBJ1-1
D gene: NA
V gene: TRBV19
clone size: NA
CDR3 protein: CASSMKSGFSGNTEAFF
CDR3 DNA: TGTGCCAGTAGTATGAAATCGGGTTTTAGCGGGAACACTGAAGCTTTCTTT

CDR3 length: 11
J gene: TRBJ2-1
D gene: NA
V gene: TRBV10-1
clone size: NA
CDR3 protein: CASTGYNEQFF
CDR3 DNA: TGCGCGAGCACGGGGTACAATGAGCAGTTCTTC

CDR3 length: 11
J gene: TRBJ1-2
D gene: NA
V gene: TRBV2
clone size: NA
CDR3 protein: CASRQEHGYTF
CDR3 DNA: TGTGCCAGCAGACAGGAGCATGGCTACACCTTC

CDR3 length: 11
J gene: TRBJ2-2
D gene: NA
V gene: TRBV2
clone size: NA
CDR3 protein: CASRAVGELFF
CDR3 DNA: TGTGCCAGCAGGGCAGTCGGGGAGCTGTTTTTT

CDR3 length: 16
J gene: TRBJ2-5
D gene: TRBD1
V gene: TRBV19
clone size: few
CDR3 protein: CASSRIPGQGVETQYF
CDR3 DNA: TGTGCCAGTAGTAGGATCCCGGGACAGGGGGTAGAGACCCAGTACTTC

CDR3 length: 13
J gene: TRBJ1-1
D gene: TRBD1
V gene: TRBV2
clone size: NA
CDR3 protein: CASSDPDRLEAFF
CDR3 DNA: TGTGCCAGCAGTGACCCGGACAGGCTAGAAGCTTTCTTT

CDR3 length: 12
J gene: TRBJ2-7
D gene: TRBD1
V gene: TRBV6-5
clone size: once
CDR3 protein: CASSSGGGEQYF
CDR3 DNA: TGTGCCAGCAGTTCAGGGGGCGGCGAGCAGTACTTC

CDR3 length: 17
J gene: TRBJ2-7
D gene: TRBD2
V gene: TRBV5-5
clone size: NA
CDR3 protein: CASSLGAGDPKTYEQYF
CDR3 DNA: TGTGCCAGCAGCTTGGGCGCGGGGGACCCGAAAACCTACGAGCAGTACTTC

CDR3 length: 13
J gene: TRBJ1-5
D gene: TRBD1
V gene: TRBV30
clone size: NA
CDR3 protein: CAWNRQGNQPQHF
CDR3 DNA: TGTGCCTGGAACCGACAGGGGAATCAGCCCCAGCATTTT

CDR3 length: 15
J gene: TRBJ1-1
D gene: NA
V gene: TRBV5-1
clone size: NA
CDR3 protein: CASSVRDGGNTEAFF
CDR3 DNA: TGCGCCAGCAGCGTGCGGGACGGGGGGAACACTGAAGCTTTCTTT

CDR3 length: 11
J gene: TRBJ2-1
D gene: NA
V gene: TRBV11-2
clone size: NA
CDR3 protein: CASSSRYEQFF
CDR3 DNA: TGTGCCAGCAGCTCCCGGTATGAGCAGTTCTTC

CDR3 length: 15
J gene: TRBJ1-1
D gene: TRBD1
V gene: TRBV25-1
clone size: NA
CDR3 protein: CASSPSGQSYTEAFF
CDR3 DNA: TGTGCCAGCAGCCCCTCGGGACAGTCCTACACTGAAGCTTTCTTT

CDR3 length: 14
J gene: TRBJ1-6
D gene: NA
V gene: TRBV9
clone size: NA
CDR3 protein: CASSVDQGNSPLHF
CDR3 DNA: TGTGCCAGCAGCGTAGATCAGGGTAATTCACCCCTCCACTTT

CDR3 length: 16
J gene: TRBJ1-4
D gene: NA
V gene: TRBV2
clone size: NA
CDR3 protein: CASSVAGGLFNEKLFF
CDR3 DNA: TGTGCCAGCAGTGTAGCAGGAGGGCTGTTTAATGAAAAACTGTTTTTT

CDR3 length: 13
J gene: TRBJ2-3
D gene: NA
V gene: TRBV15
clone size: NA
CDR3 protein: CATARGATDTQYF
CDR3 DNA: TGTGCCACCGCCCGGGGGGCCACAGATACGCAGTATTTT

CDR3 length: 15
J gene: TRBJ2-7
D gene: TRBD1
V gene: TRBV30
clone size: NA
CDR3 protein: CAWSVLFGQGYEQYF
CDR3 DNA: TGTGCCTGGAGTGTACTTTTTGGACAGGGCTACGAGCAGTACTTC

CDR3 length: 13
J gene: TRBJ1-1
D gene: NA
V gene: TRBV3-1/TRBV3-2
clone size: NA
CDR3 protein: CASSQESGIKAFF
CDR3 DNA: TGTGCCAGCAGCCAAGAATCAGGAATAAAAGCTTTCTTT

CDR3 length: 11
J gene: TRBJ2-3
D gene: NA
V gene: TRBV12-3/TRBV12-4
clone size: NA
CDR3 protein: CASSLRDTQYF
CDR3 DNA: TGTGCCAGCAGTTTGAGGGATACGCAGTATTTT

CDR3 length: 13
J gene: TRBJ2-7
D gene: NA
V gene: TRBV30
clone size: NA
CDR3 protein: CAWSVGDSYEQYF
CDR3 DNA: TGTGCCTGGTCGGTCGGTGACTCCTACGAGCAGTACTTC

CDR3 length: 13
J gene: TRBJ1-4
D gene: NA
V gene: TRBV21-1
clone size: NA
CDR3 protein: CASSEGQGEKLFF
CDR3 DNA: TGTGCCAGCAGCGAAGGACAGGGCGAAAAACTGTTTTTT

CDR3 length: 14
J gene: TRBJ2-7
D gene: TRBD1
V gene: TRBV2
clone size: NA
CDR3 protein: CASSVGTGGNEQYF
CDR3 DNA: TGTGCCAGCAGTGTGGGGACAGGGGGGAACGAGCAGTACTTC

CDR3 length: 17
J gene: TRBJ2-2
D gene: NA
V gene: TRBV9
clone size: NA
CDR3 protein: CASSVDAGQPNTGELFF
CDR3 DNA: TGTGCCAGCAGCGTAGATGCGGGACAGCCGAACACCGGGGAGCTGTTTTTT

CDR3 length: 14
J gene: TRBJ2-3
D gene: NA
V gene: TRBV7-6
clone size: NA
CDR3 protein: CASGQGAGTDTQYF
CDR3 DNA: TGTGCCAGCGGTCAAGGGGCTGGGACAGATACGCAGTATTTT

CDR3 length: 19
J gene: TRBJ2-2
D gene: NA
V gene: TRBV12-5
clone size: few
CDR3 protein: CASGLGPPVWRAGTGELFF
CDR3 DNA: TGTGCTAGTGGTTTGGGCCCCCCCGTGTGGAGGGCGGGCACCGGGGAGCTGTTTTTT

CDR3 length: 15
J gene: TRBJ2-7
D gene: TRBD2
V gene: TRBV3-1/TRBV3-2
clone size: NA
CDR3 protein: CASSQEASGVYEQYF
CDR3 DNA: TGTGCCAGCAGCCAAGAAGCGAGCGGGGTCTACGAGCAGTACTTC

CDR3 length: 13
J gene: TRBJ2-2
D gene: NA
V gene: TRBV10-3
clone size: NA
CDR3 protein: CAISEIQGGELFF
CDR3 DNA: TGTGCCATCAGTGAGATACAGGGAGGGGAGCTGTTTTTT

CDR3 length: 14
J gene: TRBJ2-3
D gene: NA
V gene: TRBV10-1
clone size: NA
CDR3 protein: CASSDTGAVDTQYF
CDR3 DNA: TGCGCCAGCAGTGACACTGGGGCGGTAGATACGCAGTATTTT

CDR3 length: 18
J gene: TRBJ2-3
D gene: NA
V gene: TRBV9
clone size: NA
CDR3 protein: CASSVTGALRGVTDTQYF
CDR3 DNA: TGTGCCAGCAGCGTAACAGGGGCCTTGCGGGGGGTCACAGATACGCAGTATTTT

CDR3 length: 16
J gene: TRBJ1-2
D gene: NA
V gene: TRBV5-1
clone size: once
CDR3 protein: CASSSLSGHSNYGYTF
CDR3 DNA: TGCGCCAGCAGCTCACTCTCGGGACATTCTAACTATGGCTACACCTTC

CDR3 length: 14
J gene: TRBJ2-2
D gene: NA
V gene: TRBV5-4
clone size: NA
CDR3 protein: CASSSGLITGELFF
CDR3 DNA: TGTGCCAGCAGCTCAGGACTGATCACCGGGGAGCTGTTTTTT

CDR3 length: 15
J gene: TRBJ2-1
D gene: NA
V gene: TRBV6-5
clone size: once
CDR3 protein: CASSSVGGPKNEQFF
CDR3 DNA: TGTGCCAGCAGTTCCGTGGGGGGGCCAAAAAATGAGCAGTTCTTC

CDR3 length: 14
J gene: TRBJ1-6
D gene: NA
V gene: TRBV27
clone size: NA
CDR3 protein: CASSFYSSNSPLHF
CDR3 DNA: TGTGCCAGCAGTTTTTACAGTTCTAATTCACCCCTCCACTTT

CDR3 length: 13
J gene: TRBJ1-1
D gene: NA
V gene: TRBV5-5
clone size: NA
CDR3 protein: CASRQESNTEAFF
CDR3 DNA: TGTGCCAGCCGGCAGGAATCGAACACTGAAGCTTTCTTT

CDR3 length: 17
J gene: TRBJ1-2
D gene: NA
V gene: TRBV10-3
clone size: few
CDR3 protein: CAISSLSGRSDNYGYTF
CDR3 DNA: TGTGCCATCAGTTCCTTATCAGGGAGGTCCGATAACTATGGCTACACCTTC

CDR3 length: 13
J gene: TRBJ1-2
D gene: NA
V gene: TRBV5-4
clone size: NA
CDR3 protein: CASSERSNYGYTF
CDR3 DNA: TGTGCCAGCAGCGAGAGATCTAACTATGGCTACACCTTC

CDR3 length: 15
J gene: TRBJ2-1
D gene: TRBD2
V gene: TRBV18
clone size: NA
CDR3 protein: CASSLSGGSNNEQFF
CDR3 DNA: TGTGCCAGCTCACTTAGCGGGGGATCCAACAATGAGCAGTTCTTC

CDR3 length: 15
J gene: TRBJ1-2
D gene: TRBD1
V gene: TRBV4-3
clone size: NA
CDR3 protein: CASSQDFGTGYGYTF
CDR3 DNA: TGCGCCAGCAGCCAAGATTTTGGGACAGGGTATGGCTACACCTTC

CDR3 length: 17
J gene: TRBJ2-5
D gene: NA
V gene: TRBV4-1
clone size: few
CDR3 protein: CASSQSLKGGFQETQYF
CDR3 DNA: TGCGCCAGCAGCCAGTCCCTCAAGGGGGGGTTCCAAGAGACCCAGTACTTC

CDR3 length: 14
J gene: TRBJ1-4
D gene: NA
V gene: TRBV5-1
clone size: NA
CDR3 protein: CASSNGQVTEKLFF
CDR3 DNA: TGCGCCAGCAGCAACGGACAAGTCACTGAAAAACTGTTTTTT

CDR3 length: 14
J gene: TRBJ2-5
D gene: NA
V gene: TRBV11-2
clone size: NA
CDR3 protein: CASSLRGTQETQYF
CDR3 DNA: TGTGCCAGCAGCTTAAGGGGGACCCAAGAGACCCAGTACTTC